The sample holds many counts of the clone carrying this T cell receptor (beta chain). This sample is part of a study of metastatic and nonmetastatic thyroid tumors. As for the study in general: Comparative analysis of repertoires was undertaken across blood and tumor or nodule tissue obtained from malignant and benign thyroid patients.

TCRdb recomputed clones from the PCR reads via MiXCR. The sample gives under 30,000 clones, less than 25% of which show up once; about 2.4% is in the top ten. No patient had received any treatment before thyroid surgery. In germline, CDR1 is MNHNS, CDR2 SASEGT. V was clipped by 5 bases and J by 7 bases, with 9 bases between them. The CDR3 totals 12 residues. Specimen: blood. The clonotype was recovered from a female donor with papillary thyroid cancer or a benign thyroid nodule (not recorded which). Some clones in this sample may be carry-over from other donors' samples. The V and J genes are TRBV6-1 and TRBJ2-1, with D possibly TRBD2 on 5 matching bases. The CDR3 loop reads CASSQRENEQFF. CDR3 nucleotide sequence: TGTGCCAGCAGTCAAAGGGAGAATGAGCAGTTCTTC.